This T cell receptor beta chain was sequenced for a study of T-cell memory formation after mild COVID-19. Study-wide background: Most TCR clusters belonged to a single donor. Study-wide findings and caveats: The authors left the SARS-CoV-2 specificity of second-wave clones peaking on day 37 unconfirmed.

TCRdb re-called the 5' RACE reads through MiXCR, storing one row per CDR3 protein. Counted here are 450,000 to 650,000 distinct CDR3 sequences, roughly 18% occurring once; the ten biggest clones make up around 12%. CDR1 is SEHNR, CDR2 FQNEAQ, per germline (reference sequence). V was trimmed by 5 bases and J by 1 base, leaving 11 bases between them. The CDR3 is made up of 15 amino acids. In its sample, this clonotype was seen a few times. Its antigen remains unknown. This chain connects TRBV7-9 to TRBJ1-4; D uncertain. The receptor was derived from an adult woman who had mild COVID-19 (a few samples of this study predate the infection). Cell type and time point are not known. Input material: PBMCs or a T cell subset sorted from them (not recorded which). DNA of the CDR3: TGTGCCAGCAGCCTTACGACCTTAACTAATGAAAAACTGTTTTTT. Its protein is CASSLTTLTNEKLFF.